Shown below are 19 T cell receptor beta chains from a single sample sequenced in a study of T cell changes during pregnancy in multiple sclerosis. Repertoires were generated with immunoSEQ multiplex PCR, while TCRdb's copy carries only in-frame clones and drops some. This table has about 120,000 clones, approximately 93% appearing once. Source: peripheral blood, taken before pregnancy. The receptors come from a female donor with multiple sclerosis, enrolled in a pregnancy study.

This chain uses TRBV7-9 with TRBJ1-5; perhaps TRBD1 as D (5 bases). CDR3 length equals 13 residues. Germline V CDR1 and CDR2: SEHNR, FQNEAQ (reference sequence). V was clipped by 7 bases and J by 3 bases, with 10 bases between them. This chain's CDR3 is CASTDSPNQPQHF. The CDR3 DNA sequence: TGTGCCAGCACCGACAGTCCCAATCAGCCCCAGCATTTT.

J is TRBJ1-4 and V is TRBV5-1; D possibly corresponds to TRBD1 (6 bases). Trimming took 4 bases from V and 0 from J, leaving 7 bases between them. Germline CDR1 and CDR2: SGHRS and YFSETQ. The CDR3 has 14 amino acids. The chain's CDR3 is CASSRGTTNEKLFF. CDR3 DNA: TGCGCCAGCAGCAGGGGGACAACTAATGAAAAACTGTTTTTT.

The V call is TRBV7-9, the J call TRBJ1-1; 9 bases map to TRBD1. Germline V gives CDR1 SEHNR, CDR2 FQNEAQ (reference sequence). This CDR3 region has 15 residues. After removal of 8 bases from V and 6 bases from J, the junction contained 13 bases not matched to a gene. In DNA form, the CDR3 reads TGTGCCAGCGGTAATTCCGGGACAGGGTACGCTGAAGCTTTCTTT. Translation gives CASGNSGTGYAEAFF. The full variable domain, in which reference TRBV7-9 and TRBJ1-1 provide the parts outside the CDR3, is DTGVSQNPRHKITKRGQNVTFRCDPISEHNRLYWYRQTLGQGPEFLTYFQNEAQLEKSRLLSDRFSAERPKGSFSTLEIQRTEQGDSAMYLCASGNSGTGYAEAFFGQGTRLTVV.

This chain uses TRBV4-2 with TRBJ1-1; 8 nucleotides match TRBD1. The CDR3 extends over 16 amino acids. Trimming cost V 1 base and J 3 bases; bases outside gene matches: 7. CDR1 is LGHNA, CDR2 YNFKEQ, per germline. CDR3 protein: CASSQVGQGVDTEAFF. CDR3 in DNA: TGTGCCAGCAGCCAAGTTGGACAGGGTGTGGACACTGAAGCTTTCTTT.

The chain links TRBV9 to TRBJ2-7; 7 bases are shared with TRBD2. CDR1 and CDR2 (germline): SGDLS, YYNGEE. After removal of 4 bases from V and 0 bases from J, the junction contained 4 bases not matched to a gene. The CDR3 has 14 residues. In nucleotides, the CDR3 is TGTGCCAGCAGCTCTGGCGGGAGCTCCTACGAGCAGTACTTC. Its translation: CASSSGGSSYEQYF.

CDR3 DNA sequence: TGTGCCAGCCGAACAGGGTACGAGCAGTACTTC. Protein: CASRTGYEQYF. V is TRBV28 and J is TRBJ2-7, with a tentative D call TRBD1 (6 bases). Germline-derived CDR1 and CDR2 are MDHEN and SYDVKM. Between the trimmed V and J ends, which lost 8 bases and 4 bases, there was a span of 9 bases. The CDR3 runs to 11 residues.

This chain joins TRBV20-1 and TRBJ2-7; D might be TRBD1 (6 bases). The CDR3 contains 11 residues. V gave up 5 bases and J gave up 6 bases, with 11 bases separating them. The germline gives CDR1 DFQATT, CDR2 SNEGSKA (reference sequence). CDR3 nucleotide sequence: TGCAGTGCTGGGGACACTTTCGAGCAGTACTTC. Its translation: CSAGDTFEQYF.

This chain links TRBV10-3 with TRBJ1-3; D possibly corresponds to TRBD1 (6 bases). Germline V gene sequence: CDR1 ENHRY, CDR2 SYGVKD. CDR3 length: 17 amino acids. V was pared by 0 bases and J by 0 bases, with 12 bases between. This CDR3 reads CAISESMGASSGNTIYF. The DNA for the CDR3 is TGTGCCATCAGTGAGTCGATGGGGGCCAGCTCTGGAAACACCATATATTTT.

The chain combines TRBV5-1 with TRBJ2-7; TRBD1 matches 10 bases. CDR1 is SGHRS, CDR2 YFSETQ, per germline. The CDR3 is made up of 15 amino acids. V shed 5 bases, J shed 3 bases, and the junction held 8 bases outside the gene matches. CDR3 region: CASRITGTGDYEQYF. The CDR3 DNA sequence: TGCGCCAGCAGGATAACCGGGACAGGGGACTACGAGCAGTACTTC.

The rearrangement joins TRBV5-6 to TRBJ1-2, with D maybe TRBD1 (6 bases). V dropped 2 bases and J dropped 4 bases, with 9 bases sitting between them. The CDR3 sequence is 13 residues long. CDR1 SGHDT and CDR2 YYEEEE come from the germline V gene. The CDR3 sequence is CASSFRQAYGYTF. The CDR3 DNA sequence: TGTGCCAGCAGCTTCCGACAGGCCTATGGCTACACCTTC.

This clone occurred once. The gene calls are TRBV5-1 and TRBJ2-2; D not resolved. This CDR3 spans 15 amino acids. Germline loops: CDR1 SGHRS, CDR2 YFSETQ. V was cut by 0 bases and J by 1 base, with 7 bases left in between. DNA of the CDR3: TGCGCCAGCAGCTTGGCCCCAGGGAACACCGGGGAGCTGTTTTTT. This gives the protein CASSLAPGNTGELFF.

The CDR3 loop is CASSRSARGQFF. In DNA form, the CDR3 reads TGTGCCAGCAGCCGCAGTGCCCGAGGACAGTTCTTC. V gene TRBV7-6 combines with J gene TRBJ2-1; D is uncertain. This CDR3 spans 12 amino acids. Germline V lookup: CDR1 SGHVS, CDR2 FNYEAQ. With 5 bases removed from V and 13 bases from J, the gap between germline ends came to 15 bases. The entire variable domain, with the rest obtained from reference TRBV7-6 and TRBJ2-1, is as follows: GAGVSQSPRYKVTKRGQDVALRCDPISGHVSLYWYRQALGQGPEFLTYFNYEAQQDKSGLPNDRFSAERPEGSISTLTIQRTEQRDSAMYRCASSRSARGQFFGPGTRLTVL.

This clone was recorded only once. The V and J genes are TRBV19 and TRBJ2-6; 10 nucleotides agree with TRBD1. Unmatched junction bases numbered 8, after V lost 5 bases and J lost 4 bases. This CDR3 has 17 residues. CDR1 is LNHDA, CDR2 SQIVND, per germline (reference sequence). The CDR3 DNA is TGTGCCAGTAGTTTTCGGACAGGGGGAGACGGGGCCAACGTCCTGACTTTC. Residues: CASSFRTGGDGANVLTF.

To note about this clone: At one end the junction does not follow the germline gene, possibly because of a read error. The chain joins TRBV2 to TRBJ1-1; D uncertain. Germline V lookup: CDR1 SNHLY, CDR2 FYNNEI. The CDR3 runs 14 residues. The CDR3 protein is CASSHRTVRTEVFF. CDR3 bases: TGTGCCAGCAGCCATAGGACGGTGAGGACTGAAGTTTTCTTT.

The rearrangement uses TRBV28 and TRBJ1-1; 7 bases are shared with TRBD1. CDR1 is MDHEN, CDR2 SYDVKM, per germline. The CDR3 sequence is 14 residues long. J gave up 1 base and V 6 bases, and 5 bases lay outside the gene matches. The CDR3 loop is CASRRTGENTEAFF. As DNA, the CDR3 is TGTGCCAGCAGGAGGACAGGTGAGAACACTGAAGCTTTCTTT.

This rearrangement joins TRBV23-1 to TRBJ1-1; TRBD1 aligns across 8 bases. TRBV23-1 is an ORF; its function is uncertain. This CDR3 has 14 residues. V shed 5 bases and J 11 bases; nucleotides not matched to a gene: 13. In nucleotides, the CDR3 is TGCGCCAGCAGTACCCATCCGGGACAGGACGGTGCTTTCTTT. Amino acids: CASSTHPGQDGAFF.

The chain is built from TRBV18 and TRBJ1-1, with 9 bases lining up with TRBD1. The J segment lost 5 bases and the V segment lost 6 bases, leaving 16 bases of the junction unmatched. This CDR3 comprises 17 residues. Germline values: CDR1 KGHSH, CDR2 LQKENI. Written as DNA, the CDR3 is TGTGCCAGCTCCGCAACCCTTTCCGGGACAGGGTGGACTGAAGCTTTCTTT. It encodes CASSATLSGTGWTEAFF.

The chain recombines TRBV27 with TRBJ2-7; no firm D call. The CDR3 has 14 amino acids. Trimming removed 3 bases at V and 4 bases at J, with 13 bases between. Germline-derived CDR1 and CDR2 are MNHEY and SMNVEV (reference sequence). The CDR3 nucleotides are TGTGCCAGCAGTTTTTCCCGAGGCCCTTACGAGCAGTACTTC. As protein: CASSFSRGPYEQYF.

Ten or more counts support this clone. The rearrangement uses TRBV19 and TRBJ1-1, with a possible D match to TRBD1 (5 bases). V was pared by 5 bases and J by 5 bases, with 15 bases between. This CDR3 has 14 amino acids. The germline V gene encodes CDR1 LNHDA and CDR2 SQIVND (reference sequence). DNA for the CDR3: TGTGCCAGTAGTCCTCGGGCGACAGTAACTGAAGCTTTCTTT. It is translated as CASSPRATVTEAFF.